The 26 T cell receptor beta chains listed next were all sequenced from one sample in a study of metastatic and nonmetastatic thyroid tumors (TCRdb year 2020). Before undergoing thyroid surgery, none of the patients had been given any kind of treatment. Libraries were prepared through PCR. This sample was sequenced with an Illumina HiSeq 4000. TCRdb passed the public sequencing reads through fastp at Q25 and MiXCR, retaining productive beta sequences. The sample table contains 15,000 to 20,000 clones; only one count was recorded for 22% of them. Roughly 8% of the sample goes to the ten largest clones. The sample consisted of adjacent normal tissue. Receptors were obtained from a female donor with papillary thyroid cancer or a benign thyroid nodule (not recorded which). Some clones in this sample may be carry-over from other donors' samples.

The table lists this clone with many counts. The chain carries TRBV6-1 and TRBJ1-2; TRBD1 matches 7 bases. CDR3 size: 13 residues. The junction had 4 bases not matched to a gene; V was cut back by 4 bases and J by 5 bases. The germline V gene encodes CDR1 MNHNS and CDR2 SASEGT. Here the CDR3 DNA reads TGTGCCAGCAGTGGAGACAGGGCTTATGGCTACACCTTC. It codes for CASSGDRAYGYTF.

This chain connects TRBV20-1 to TRBJ1-5; D perhaps matches TRBD1 (6 bases). Germline assignment: CDR1 DFQATT and CDR2 SNEGSKA (reference sequence). V was pared by 5 bases and J by 8 bases, with 22 bases between. The CDR3 totals 15 residues. In DNA, the CDR3 is TGCAGTGCTCGGCGACAGGCCCAGCCCCCGGAGCCCCAGCATTTT. Residues: CSARRQAQPPEPQHF.

This clone is categorized as medium-sized. V usage is TRBV6-6 and J usage is TRBJ2-1; 9 positions match TRBD2. CDR1 and CDR2 from the germline V gene are MNHNY and SVGAGI (reference sequence). V trimming: 3 bases; J trimming: 10 bases; junction bases outside the gene matches: 7. The CDR3 runs 14 residues. The CDR3 reads CASSYSGLAQEQFF. The DNA for the CDR3 is TGTGCCAGCAGTTATTCGGGACTAGCCCAAGAGCAGTTCTTC.

V usage is TRBV16 and J usage is TRBJ2-6, with D maybe TRBD1 (6 bases). The germline gives CDR1 KGHSY, CDR2 FQNENV. This CDR3 region has 14 residues. V lost 8 bases and J 1 base, leaving 9 bases between the germline ends. The CDR3 loop reads CASARGSGANVLTF. The CDR3 DNA is TGTGCCAGCGCCAGGGGTTCTGGGGCCAACGTCCTGACTTTC.

In this sample, this clone turned up a few times. This chain uses TRBV20-1 with TRBJ2-7, with D possibly being TRBD1 (5 bases). The CDR3 runs 13 residues. V was trimmed by 0 bases and J by 4 bases, leaving 10 bases between them. CDR1 and CDR2 (germline): DFQATT, SNEGSKA (reference sequence). CDR3 DNA: TGCAGTGCTAGAGAATCCAGGGCATACGAGCAGTACTTC. Residues: CSARESRAYEQYF.

This clone was counted a few times. The chain recombines TRBV7-8 with TRBJ2-7, with TRBD2 matching 7 bases. The CDR3 loop spans 14 amino acids. The germline V gene encodes CDR1 SGHVS and CDR2 FQNEAQ. The J segment lost 5 bases and the V segment lost 5 bases, leaving 9 bases of the junction unmatched. The CDR3 DNA reads as TGTGCCAGCAGCCTGCGGAGCGGGACCCACGAGCAGTACTTC. Its translation is CASSLRSGTHEQYF.

V usage is TRBV7-6 and J usage is TRBJ1-4; 7 nucleotides align to TRBD1. This CDR3 contains 16 residues. Germline V gene data show CDR1 as SGHVS and CDR2 as FNYEAQ. V dropped 5 bases and J dropped 7; count of bases not matched to a gene: 13. The CDR3 sequence is CASSPRPTGVGEKLFF. Written as DNA, the CDR3 is TGTGCCAGCAGCCCTAGGCCTACAGGGGTGGGTGAAAAACTGTTTTTT.

DNA for the CDR3: TGCGCCAGCAGCTTGGGGGACAGGAACTATGGCTACACCTTC. It translates to CASSLGDRNYGYTF. This sequence joins TRBV5-1 and TRBJ1-2, with TRBD1 identical over 8 bases. From germline, CDR1 is SGHRS and CDR2 YFSETQ. The trim removed 0 bases at V and 2 bases at J, leaving 0 bases unmatched. The CDR3 is 14 residues long. Full variable domain (remainder filled in from reference TRBV5-1 and TRBJ1-2): KAGVTQTPRYLIKTRGQQVTLSCSPISGHRSVSWYQQTPGQGLQFLFEYFSETQRNKGNFPGRFSGRQFSNSRSEMNVSTLELGDSALYLCASSLGDRNYGYTFGSGTRLTVV.

This clone was counted a few times. The chain carries TRBV19 and TRBJ2-7; the match to TRBD2 covers 9 bases. V gave up 3 bases and J gave up 5 bases; unmatched junction bases: 5. The CDR3 runs 14 residues. The germline V gene encodes CDR1 LNHDA and CDR2 SQIVND (reference sequence). The CDR3 bases are TGTGCCAGTAGTATTCAAGCGGGAGGCCACGAGCAGTACTTC. Translating it yields CASSIQAGGHEQYF. Using reference TRBV19 and TRBJ2-7 for the parts outside the CDR3, the full variable domain is DGGITQSPKYLFRKEGQNVTLSCEQNLNHDAMYWYRQDPGQGLRLIYYSQIVNDFQKGDIAEGYSVSREKKESFPLTVTSAQKNPTAFYLCASSIQAGGHEQYFGPGTRLTVT.

The rearrangement links TRBV20-1 to TRBJ2-6; D ambiguous. Trimming left V 6 bases short and J 2 bases short, with 11 bases between. The germline V gene has CDR1 DFQATT and CDR2 SNEGSKA (reference sequence). The CDR3 spans 14 residues. This chain's CDR3 is CSALDHPGANVLTF. CDR3 coding DNA: TGCAGTGCCCTGGACCATCCTGGGGCCAACGTCCTGACTTTC.

This clone was observed at least ten times. A read error may be the cause here, since a much bigger clone is one base away. In nucleotides, the CDR3 is TGCAGTGCTAGATTCCAGGGGCCTGTTAATTCACCCCCCCACTTT. Translated: CSARFQGPVNSPPHF. V usage is TRBV20-1 and J usage is TRBJ1-6; a weak D match, TRBD1 (6 bases). The CDR3 is made up of 15 amino acids. CDR1 is DFQATT, CDR2 SNEGSKA, per germline (reference sequence).

The sample holds many counts of this clone. V gene TRBV9 combines with J gene TRBJ2-7, with D possibly TRBD2 on 6 matching bases. Germline CDR1 and CDR2: SGDLS and YYNGEE. The V gene lost 1 base and the J gene lost 0 bases, with 11 bases spanning the gap. The CDR3 extends over 15 amino acids. The CDR3 sequence: CASSVSAGSSYEQYF. Written as DNA, the CDR3 is TGTGCCAGCAGCGTAAGTGCCGGGAGCTCCTACGAGCAGTACTTC.

Many counts were recorded for this clone. This rearrangement joins TRBV4-1 to TRBJ1-3; no clear D gene. The CDR3 consists of 15 residues. V lost 0 bases and J 4 bases, leaving 10 bases between the germline ends. Germline V gene sequence: CDR1 MGHRA, CDR2 YSYEKL. CDR3 amino acids: CASSQDVAKGNTIYF. The CDR3 DNA reads as TGCGCCAGCAGCCAAGATGTAGCAAAAGGAAACACCATATATTTT.

The chain has TRBV28 and TRBJ2-5; no clear D. The CDR3 consists of 12 residues. V was pared by 5 bases and J by 2 bases, with 6 bases between. Looked up from germline, CDR1 is MDHEN and CDR2 is SYDVKM. The CDR3: CASSEGQETQYF. In DNA form, the CDR3 reads TGTGCCAGCAGTGAAGGGCAAGAGACCCAGTACTTC.

The chain links TRBV4-3 to TRBJ2-3; 8 positions match TRBD2. From germline, CDR1 is LGHNA and CDR2 YSLEER. CDR3 length equals 17 residues. The trim removed 0 bases at V and 7 bases at J, leaving 12 bases unmatched. The CDR3 bases are TGCGCCAGCAGCCAAGATATTTCGGGGGGGACACGATATACGCAGTATTTT. Translation gives CASSQDISGGTRYTQYF.

At least ten counts were recorded for this clone. The rearrangement links TRBV20-1 to TRBJ2-1, with TRBD2 matching 8 bases. Per the germline V gene, CDR1 is DFQATT and CDR2 is SNEGSKA (reference sequence). The CDR3 has 16 amino acids. V lost 1 base and J lost 4; bases outside the gene matches: 9. CDR3 DNA sequence: TGCAGTGCTAGAGTTCCTAGCGGGCTGACGTACAATGAGCAGTTCTTC. It is translated as CSARVPSGLTYNEQFF.

Ten or more counts support this clone. The chain is built from TRBV30 and TRBJ1-5, with 11 bases identical to TRBD1. J gave up 1 base and V 0 bases, and 11 bases lay outside the gene matches. The CDR3 length is 19 residues. CDR1 is GTSNPN and CDR2 is SVGIG in the germline V gene (reference sequence). Written as DNA, the CDR3 is TGTGCCTGGAGTGTACACCTGTGGACAGGGGGCCAAAGCAATCAGCCCCAGCATTTT. This encodes CAWSVHLWTGGQSNQPQHF. Variable domain in full (rest from reference TRBV30 and TRBJ1-5): SQTIHQWPATLVQPVGSPLSLECTVEGTSNPNLYWYRQAAGRGLQLLFYSVGIGQISSEVPQNLSASRPQDRQFILSSKKLLLSDSGFYLCAWSVHLWTGGQSNQPQHFGDGTRLSIL.

This sequence joins TRBV3-1 and TRBJ2-1; D might be TRBD1 (6 bases). The germline V and J ends were trimmed by 7 bases and 8 bases, with 18 bases remaining between them. Germline CDR1 LGHDT, CDR2 YNNKEL (reference sequence). The CDR3 runs to 14 residues. The CDR3 region is CASIPGDRPDEQFF. DNA for the CDR3: TGTGCCAGCATCCCAGGGGACCGCCCCGATGAGCAGTTCTTC.

The chain has TRBV7-4 and TRBJ1-1, with TRBD1 as a possible D gene (5 bases). The CDR3 consists of 14 residues. CDR1 is SGHVT, CDR2 SQSDAQ, per germline. The V end lost 3 bases, the J end lost 8 bases, and 16 bases lay between the germline ends. The CDR3 is CASSLGTAHREAFF. The CDR3 nucleotides are TGTGCCAGCAGCTTGGGGACCGCACACAGGGAAGCTTTCTTT.

This clone is classed as medium-sized (0.01 to 0.1%). The sample carries other DNA sequences with the same CDR3. V usage is TRBV11-3 and J usage is TRBJ1-1, with TRBD1 identical over 10 bases. This CDR3 contains 14 residues. J gave up 3 bases and V 6 bases, and 4 bases lay outside the gene matches. Germline assignment: CDR1 SGHNT and CDR2 YENEEA. The CDR3 DNA reads TGTGCCAGCAGTCCGGGACAGGGGTACACTGAAGCTTTCTTT. Its protein product is CASSPGQGYTEAFF.

The CDR3 here is CAIRSGTGHYGYTF. CDR3 nucleotide sequence: TGTGCCATCAGAAGCGGGACAGGGCACTATGGCTACACCTTC. V and J are TRBV10-3 and TRBJ1-2; TRBD1 agrees at 9 bases. V was pared by 6 bases and J by 3 bases, with 5 bases of the junction left unmatched. Germline CDR1 reads ENHRY; CDR2 reads SYGVKD. There are 14 residues in the CDR3.

This clone was detected ten times or more. The CDR3 DNA follows: TGTGCCAGCCAAAAAGGACAGTACAATGAGCAGTTCTTC. This encodes CASQKGQYNEQFF. This chain joins TRBV27 and TRBJ2-1; D may be TRBD1 (6 bases). The V gene lost 8 bases and the J gene lost 4 bases, with 12 bases spanning the gap. Germline V gene sequence: CDR1 MNHEY, CDR2 SMNVEV (reference sequence). The CDR3 sequence is 13 residues long.

By share of the sample, this clone is medium-sized. V usage is TRBV28 and J usage is TRBJ2-1, with a possible D match to TRBD2 (6 bases). CDR3 length: 15 residues. Germline V lookup: CDR1 MDHEN, CDR2 SYDVKM. V gave up 4 bases and J gave up 4 bases, with 14 bases separating them. CDR3 region: CASSYGTPSYNEQFF. The CDR3 DNA reads as TGTGCCAGCAGTTACGGGACTCCCAGTTACAATGAGCAGTTCTTC.

This clone ranks as medium-sized. This chain links TRBV28 with TRBJ2-1, with D uncertain. Germline-derived CDR1 and CDR2 are MDHEN and SYDVKM. Trimming shortened V by 5 bases and J by 7 bases, and 12 bases separated the two germline ends. CDR3 length: 13 residues. In DNA, the CDR3 is TGTGCCAGCAGTCCACCCCAGGCAAATGAGCAGTTCTTC. As protein: CASSPPQANEQFF.

This chain joins TRBV12-3 or TRBV12-4 and TRBJ1-5, with D uncertain. This CDR3 region has 14 residues. The V end was cut by 7 bases, the J end by 3 bases, with 13 bases between. In nucleotides, the CDR3 is TGTGCCAGCACCCTACGAGGTCCCAATCAGCCCCAGCATTTT. Translated, it gives CASTLRGPNQPQHF.

The J gene is TRBJ1-2, the V gene TRBV6-6; TRBD1 might be the D (5 bases). V was clipped by 0 bases and J by 6 bases, with 11 bases between them. Germline V gene data show CDR1 as MNHNY and CDR2 as SVGAGI (reference sequence). The CDR3 spans 14 residues. The CDR3 region has the DNA TGTGCCAGCAGTTACTCGTTCGGGGGGGATGGCTACACCTTC. This encodes CASSYSFGGDGYTF.